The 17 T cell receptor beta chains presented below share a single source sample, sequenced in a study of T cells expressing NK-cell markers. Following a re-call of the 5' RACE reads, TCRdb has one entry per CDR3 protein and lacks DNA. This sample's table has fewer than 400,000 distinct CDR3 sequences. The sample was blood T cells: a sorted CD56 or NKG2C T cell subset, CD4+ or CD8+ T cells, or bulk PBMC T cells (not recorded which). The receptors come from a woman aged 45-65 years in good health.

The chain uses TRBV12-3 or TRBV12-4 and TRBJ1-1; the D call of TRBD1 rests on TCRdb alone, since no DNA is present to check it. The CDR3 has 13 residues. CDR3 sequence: CASSLKGGTEAFF.

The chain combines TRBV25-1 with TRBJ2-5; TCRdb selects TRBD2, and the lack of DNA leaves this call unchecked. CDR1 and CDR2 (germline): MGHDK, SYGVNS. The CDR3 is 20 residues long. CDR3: CASSELRGGLAGGPSKTQYF. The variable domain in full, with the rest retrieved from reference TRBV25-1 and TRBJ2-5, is EADIYQTPRYLVIGTGKKITLECSQTMGHDKMYWYQQDPGMELHLIHYSYGVNSTEKGDLSSESTVSRIRTEHFPLTLESARPSHTSQYLCASSELRGGLAGGPSKTQYFGPGTRLLVL.

The CDR3 loop reads CAWSVLARNEQFF. The chain links TRBV30 to TRBJ2-1; TCRdb names TRBD2, which stays unverified in the absence of DNA. The CDR3 loop spans 13 amino acids. Per the germline V gene, CDR1 is GTSNPN and CDR2 is SVGIG (reference sequence).

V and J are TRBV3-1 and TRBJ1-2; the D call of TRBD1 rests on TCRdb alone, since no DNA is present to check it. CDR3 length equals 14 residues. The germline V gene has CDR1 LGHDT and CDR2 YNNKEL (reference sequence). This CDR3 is CASSQVQGSRGYTF.

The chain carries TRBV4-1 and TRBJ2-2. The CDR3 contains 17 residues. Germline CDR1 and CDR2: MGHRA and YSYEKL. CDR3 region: CASSQDPGVGFVGELFF.

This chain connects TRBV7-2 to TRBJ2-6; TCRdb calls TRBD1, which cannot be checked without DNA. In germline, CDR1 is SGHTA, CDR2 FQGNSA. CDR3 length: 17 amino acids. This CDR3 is CASSLEGAPTGANVLTF.

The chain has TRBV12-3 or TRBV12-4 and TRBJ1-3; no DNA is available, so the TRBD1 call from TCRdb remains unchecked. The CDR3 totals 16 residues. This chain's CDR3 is CASSLAVGPLGNTIYF.

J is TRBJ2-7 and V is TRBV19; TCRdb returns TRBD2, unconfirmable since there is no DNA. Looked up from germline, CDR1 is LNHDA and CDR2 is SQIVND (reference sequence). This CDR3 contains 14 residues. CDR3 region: CASSIESGTYEQYF. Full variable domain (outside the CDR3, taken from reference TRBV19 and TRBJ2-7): DGGITQSPKYLFRKEGQNVTLSCEQNLNHDAMYWYRQDPGQGLRLIYYSQIVNDFQKGDIAEGYSVSREKKESFPLTVTSAQKNPTAFYLCASSIESGTYEQYFGPGTRLTVT.

The CDR3: CASSFYEGASNQPQHF. This chain connects TRBV5-5 to TRBJ1-5. Per the germline V gene, CDR1 is SGHKS and CDR2 is YYEKEE (reference sequence). CDR3 length: 16 amino acids.

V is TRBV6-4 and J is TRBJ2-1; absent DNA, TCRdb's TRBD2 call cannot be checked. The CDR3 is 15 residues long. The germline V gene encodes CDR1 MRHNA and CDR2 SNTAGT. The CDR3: CASSDVAEGYNEQFF.

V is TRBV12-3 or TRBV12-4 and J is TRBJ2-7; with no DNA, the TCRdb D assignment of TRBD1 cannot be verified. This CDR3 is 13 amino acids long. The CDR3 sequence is CASTGHGAYEQYF.

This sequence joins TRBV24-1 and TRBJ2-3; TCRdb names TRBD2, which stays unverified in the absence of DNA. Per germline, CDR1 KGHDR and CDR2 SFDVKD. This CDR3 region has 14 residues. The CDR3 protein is CATSEASLGTPQYF.

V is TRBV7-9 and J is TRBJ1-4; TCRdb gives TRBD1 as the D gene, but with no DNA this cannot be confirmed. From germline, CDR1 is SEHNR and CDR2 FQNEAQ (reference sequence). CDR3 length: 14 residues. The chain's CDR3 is CASSEGVVGEKLFF.

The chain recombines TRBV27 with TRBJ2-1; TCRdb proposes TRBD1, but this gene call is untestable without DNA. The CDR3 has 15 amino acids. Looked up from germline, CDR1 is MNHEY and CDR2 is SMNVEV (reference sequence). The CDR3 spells CASSLGRRNPNEQFF.

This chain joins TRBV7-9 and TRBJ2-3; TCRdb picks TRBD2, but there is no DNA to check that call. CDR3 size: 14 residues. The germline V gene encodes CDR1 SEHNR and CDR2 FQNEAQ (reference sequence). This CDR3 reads CASSLREGGDTQYF.

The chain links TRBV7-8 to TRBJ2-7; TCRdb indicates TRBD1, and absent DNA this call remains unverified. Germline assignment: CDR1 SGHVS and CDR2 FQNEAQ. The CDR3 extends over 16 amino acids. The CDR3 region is CASSLVAGGQSYEQYF.

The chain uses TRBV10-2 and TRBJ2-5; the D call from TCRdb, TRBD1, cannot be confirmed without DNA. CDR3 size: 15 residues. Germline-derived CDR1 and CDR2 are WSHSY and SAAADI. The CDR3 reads CASSESGQGGETQYF.